This paragraph covers one T cell receptor beta chain sequence. It has no known antigen specificity. Nothing much larger sits one base from this clone, and base qualities are not available. CDR1 SGHVS and CDR2 FNYEAQ were looked up in the germline V gene. V lost 1 base and J lost 3 bases; the stretch between them is 21 bases long. Inclusive of the bounding cysteine and phenylalanine, the CDR3 is 18 residues long. Only the CDR3 DNA stays, 54 bases, in frame from base 1. The sample originates from a study of cytomegalovirus exposure and HLA in healthy donors (TCRdb year 2017). Looking at the study overall: In an earlier analysis of 587 of the donors, approximately 300 Gb of sequence data and some 100 million unique TCR beta sequences from about 190 million T cells were reported. An early release that covered about 600 HLA-typed donors contained around 300 gigabases of sequencing data and 75 million to 100 million unique TCR sequences. Among the roughly 410 genotyped donors, around 79% belonged to the genetic ancestry cluster associated with self-reported Caucasian donors. The study was designed to test whether signatures of past pathogen exposure could be identified by cataloging public T cell receptors. Using immunosequencing, the study profiled T cell repertoires from about 620 subjects and related those repertoires to cytomegalovirus serostatus. Besides the first cohort of roughly 700 subjects, a separate validation cohort made up of 120 different subjects was used. The study combined high-throughput TCR immunosequencing, statistical association of individual TCRs with disease status, and machine learning to predict cytomegalovirus infection status. A later analysis re-analyzed previously published TCR beta repertoires from 660 or so donors and added high-resolution HLA genotyping to study TCR occurrence patterns. Rather than drawing on any new phenotypic data, the later analysis identified candidate immune exposures from TCR beta sequences and the way those sequences occurred across donors. To decide whether each TCR beta V gene segment behaved as functional or pseudogenic, an earlier analysis of several hundred of the donors relied on high-throughput TCR beta sequencing. Donor age, sex, ethnicity and CMV serostatus were collected together with the repertoire data. Genome-wide SNP genotypes for about 65% of the roughly 700 donors were used in a later genetic analysis, which treated that subset as a discovery cohort. All discovery cohort repertoires had been generated on a single sequencing platform. Both class I and class II loci were covered by HLA typing, at four-digit resolution. The number of typed donors differed by locus: 629-630 for A, B, C, DRB1 and DQB1; 500 to 550 for DQA1; about 600 for DPA1; and 450 to 480 for DPB1. Five DR-DQ haplotypes were handled as single units for association and clustering because linkage in the cohort was strong. Among some 400 genotyped donors of the cohort, an average of roughly 230,000 unique TCR beta nucleotide sequences was sequenced per donor, of which about 19% were non-productive. Paper-wide results and their limitations: According to a later analysis, parvovirus B19, influenza, CMV and Epstein-Barr virus appeared linked to several top co-occurrence clusters. Presence/absence analyses assumed roughly uniform sequencing depth across donors, an assumption that may not hold. HLA typing was unavailable for some donors at each locus, so association tests used only the typed subset. Because the 87-base-pair reads could not distinguish some IMGT-functional V segments, including TRBV6-2 and TRBV6-3, those segments were excluded. According to the authors, the approach could potentially be generalized to other disease states and immunological phenotypes. When HLA alleles, especially DR and DQ, strongly co-occurred, TCR associations were difficult to assign to individual alleles. A later analysis found that TCR association rates varied across HLA loci, with DRB1 alleles showing the most associated TCRs and HLA-C alleles the fewest. Most TCR sequences were observed very rarely across donors, whereas some public TCRs were present in many individuals. In vitro tests confirmed that a few of the cytomegalovirus-associated TCR beta chains recognize cytomegalovirus antigens. A later analysis found that HLA-associated TCR beta chains were more clonally expanded and had lower generation probabilities than equally common non-associated chains. A total of 164 TCR beta chains were listed by the study as associated with cytomegalovirus. According to a later genetic analysis, donors in an Asian-associated ancestry cluster had fewer N-insertions in productive TCRs than the approximately 700-donor mean. This cohort had only TCR beta chains sequenced, and the lack of alpha or paired-chain data limited which features could be detected. In a later analysis, 15,000 to 20,000 TCR beta sequences were associated with specific HLA alleles at a false discovery rate of 0.05. Broadly in line with IMGT annotations, most TCR beta V segments showed up in productive rearrangements about 87% or about 30% of the time in an earlier analysis of 450 to 750 of the donors. An association between a missense DCLRE1C variant and V-gene and J-gene trimming of TCR beta chains was found in a later genetic analysis and replicated in an independent cohort. According to a later analysis, most CMV-associated TCR beta chains appeared to be HLA-restricted, and the HLA associations seemed to be driven largely by CMV exposure. Seventeen rarely observed V segments, including chromosome 9 orphons, were excluded from the earlier analysis of just under 600 of the donors because counts were too low. A group of highly shared sequence variants was considered likely to be a technical artifact of the sequencing pipeline. Immune exposure information for the cohort was limited to CMV serostatus. A further reported finding was that TCR beta sequences accurately predicted the HLA-A and HLA-B alleles for most subjects in the first cohort. The classifier was reported to diagnose cytomegalovirus status with high specificity and sensitivity in both the original and validation cohorts. Correlated functional status among segregating V segments might reflect linkage disequilibrium, but an unknown experimental factor could not be ruled out.

Receptor libraries were prepared by the immunoSEQ multiplex PCR assay. For the multiplex PCR, a mixture combining 60 forward primers for TCR Vbeta segments and 13 reverse primers for TCR Jbeta segments was used. The CDR3 region of rearranged TCR beta genes was amplified from genomic DNA with a multiplex PCR assay. The amplified TCR beta libraries were sequenced on the Illumina HiSeq System as 87-base-pair reads. On the study's bioinformatics: In a later analysis, some 80 million unique TCR beta chains were counted across the approximately 670 repertoires, and roughly 9.9 million of these chains were shared by at least two donors. Raw reads were error-corrected and collapsed into unique sequences with a nearest-neighbor algorithm that merged closely related sequences to remove PCR and sequencing errors. CDR3 sequences were aligned to IMGT reference sequences to assign V, D and J gene segments. For a sequence to be retained, at least a six-nucleotide match to both a V gene segment and a J gene segment was required. Rearrangements were called productive when the CDR3 lacked stop codons and stayed in frame with V and J; all others were non-productive. Following IMGT convention, CDR3 was defined as the stretch from the second conserved V-encoded cysteine to the conserved J-encoded phenylalanine. In an earlier analysis of 550 to 650 of the donors, sequences lacking an unambiguous match to a single V gene segment were excluded. In an earlier analysis of around 590 of the donors, a V segment was called functional when productive rearrangements were above 56.7%, and segregating when the standard deviation between donors exceeded 5%. To diagnose cytomegalovirus status from the catalog of TCR beta chain sequences, a statistical classification framework was built. In a later analysis, TCR nucleotide sequences were compared against IMGT/GENE-DB human TR gene sequences so that V and J genes could be assigned. A later analysis assigned CDR3 sequences and most-parsimonious VDJ recombination scenarios with the TCRdist pipeline. A later analysis defined each TCR beta chain by its CDR3 amino acid sequence plus V-gene family, and excluded reads lacking a unique V-gene family. To address suspected cross-contamination and a sequencing artifact, a later analysis removed 592 highly shared, low-generation-probability nucleotide sequences. In a later analysis, a clonal expansion index was calculated for each public chain from normalized within-repertoire ranks of inferred template counts. Generation probabilities in a later analysis came from a VDJ recombination model fitted to out-of-frame rearrangements, and those results were checked against IGoR. Hypergeometric tests were used in a later analysis to score TCR-TCR, TCR-HLA and TCR-CMV co-occurrence, with a repertoire-size bias correction applied to the TCR pairs. False discovery rates were estimated in a later analysis by permuting HLA or CMV assignments 20 times. In a later analysis, co-occurring TCRs were grouped using DBSCAN, with TCRdist sequence similarity added in when clustering inside HLA-allele-positive subsets. Repertoires with fewer than 30,000 or more than 120,000 public chains were left out of co-occurrence clustering, as were roughly five repertoires with anomalous nucleotide sharing. In its TCRdb copy, this immuneACCESS table keeps in-frame sequences only and misses some clones. Where compared with another copy, unresolved V genes explain less than half of these, and the others have no known cause. V and J calls and clone size are given by that table; D and trimming were obtained from the DNA. The table for this sample lists around 180,000 clones; approximately 85% of them were counted only once. Clones ranked in the top ten supply around 2% of the sample.

The cohort consisted of 600 to 750 healthy bone marrow donors. Cohort members were all nominally healthy when sampled, although unrecorded immune exposures were likely present. The donor tested CMV seronegative, placing the donor among the 350 to 400 seronegative members of the cohort. A peripheral blood sample was provided by each donor, and peripheral blood mononuclear cells were used for TCR beta sequencing. The Qiagen DNeasy Blood Extraction Kit was used to extract genomic DNA from the blood cell samples. The receptor comes from a man younger than 35 in good health and CMV-seronegative. The sample was PBMCs. The chain is encoded by TRBV7-6 joined to TRBJ1-1; a tentative D match to TRBD1 spans 5 bases. For the CDR3, the sequence is CASSLVFATDGRYTEAFF. The base sequence is TGTGCCAGCAGCTTAGTTTTTGCGACAGACGGTCGCTACACTGAAGCTTTCTTT.